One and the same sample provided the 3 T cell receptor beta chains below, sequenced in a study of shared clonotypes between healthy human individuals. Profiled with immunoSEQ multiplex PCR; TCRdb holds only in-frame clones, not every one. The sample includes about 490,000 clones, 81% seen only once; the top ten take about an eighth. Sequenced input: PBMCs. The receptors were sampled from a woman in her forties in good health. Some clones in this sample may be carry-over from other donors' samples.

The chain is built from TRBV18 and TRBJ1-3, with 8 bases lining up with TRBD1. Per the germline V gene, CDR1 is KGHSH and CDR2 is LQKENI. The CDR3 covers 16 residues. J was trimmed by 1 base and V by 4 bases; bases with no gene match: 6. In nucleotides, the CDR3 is TGTGCCAGCTCACTAGGGACAGGAGGATCTGGAAACACCATATATTTT. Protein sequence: CASSLGTGGSGNTIYF. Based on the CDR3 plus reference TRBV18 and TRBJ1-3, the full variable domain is NAGVMQNPRHLVRRRGQEARLRCSPMKGHSHVYWYRQLPEEGLKFMVYLQKENIIDESGMPKERFSAEFPKEGPSILRIQQVVRGDSAAYFCASSLGTGGSGNTIYFGEGSWLTVV.

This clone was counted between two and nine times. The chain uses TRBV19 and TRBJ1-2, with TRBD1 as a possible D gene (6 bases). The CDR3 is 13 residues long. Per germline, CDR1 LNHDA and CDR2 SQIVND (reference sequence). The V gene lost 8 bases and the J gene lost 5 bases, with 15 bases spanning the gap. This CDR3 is CASWPGHLYGYTF. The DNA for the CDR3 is TGTGCCAGTTGGCCGGGACACCTGTATGGCTACACCTTC.

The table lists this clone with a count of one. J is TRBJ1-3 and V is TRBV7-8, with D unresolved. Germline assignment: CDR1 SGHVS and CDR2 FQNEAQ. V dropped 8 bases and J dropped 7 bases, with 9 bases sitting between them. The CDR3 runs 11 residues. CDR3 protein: CASGNGNTIYF. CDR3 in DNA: TGTGCCAGCGGAAACGGGAACACCATATATTTT. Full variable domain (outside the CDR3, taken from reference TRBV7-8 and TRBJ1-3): GAGVSQSPRYKVAKRGQDVALRCDPISGHVSLFWYQQALGQGPEFLTYFQNEAQLDKSGLPSDRFFAERPEGSVSTLKIQRTQQEDSAVYLCASGNGNTIYFGEGSWLTVV.